This T cell receptor (beta chain) was found in a study of blood T cell repertoires in COVID-19. About the study: PBMCs, B-cell-depleted T cells, or T cells were the source of the cDNA or gDNA that made up the material.

The assay was immunoSEQ multiplex PCR, and TCRdb's table has in-frame clones only and misses some. The sample holds around 99,000 clones, just under 90% seen once. With 2 bases removed from V and 2 bases from J, the gap between germline ends came to 10 bases. This CDR3 has 15 amino acids. The germline CDR1 and CDR2 sequences are LGHDT and YNNKEL (reference sequence). This receptor was identified in a human donor in a cohort sampled during active COVID-19. Sequencing was carried out using peripheral blood. J is TRBJ2-1 and V is TRBV3-1 (or the pseudogene TRBV3-2); possible D gene TRBD1, 5 bases. The CDR3 sequence: CASSQIQGAYNEQFF. The CDR3 nucleotides are TGTGCCAGCAGCCAAATTCAAGGGGCCTACAATGAGCAGTTCTTC.